The sequence of this TCR beta chain was determined in a study of control samples from healthy donors and cancer patients. Germline V CDR1 and CDR2: LGHNA, YSLEER. CDR3 size: 14 residues. V lost 0 bases, J lost 2 bases, and 7 bases lay in between. The repertoire was sequenced with immunoSEQ multiplex PCR; TCRdb's copy has only in-frame clones and lacks some. This table holds over 120,000 clones, about 95% found once. This TCR derives from a man in his sixties with colorectal cancer. Input material: PBMCs. The J gene is TRBJ1-1, the V gene TRBV4-3; no clear D. The CDR3 region is CASSQDRANTEAFF. The CDR3 region has the DNA TGCGCCAGCAGCCAAGATCGGGCTAACACTGAAGCTTTCTTT.